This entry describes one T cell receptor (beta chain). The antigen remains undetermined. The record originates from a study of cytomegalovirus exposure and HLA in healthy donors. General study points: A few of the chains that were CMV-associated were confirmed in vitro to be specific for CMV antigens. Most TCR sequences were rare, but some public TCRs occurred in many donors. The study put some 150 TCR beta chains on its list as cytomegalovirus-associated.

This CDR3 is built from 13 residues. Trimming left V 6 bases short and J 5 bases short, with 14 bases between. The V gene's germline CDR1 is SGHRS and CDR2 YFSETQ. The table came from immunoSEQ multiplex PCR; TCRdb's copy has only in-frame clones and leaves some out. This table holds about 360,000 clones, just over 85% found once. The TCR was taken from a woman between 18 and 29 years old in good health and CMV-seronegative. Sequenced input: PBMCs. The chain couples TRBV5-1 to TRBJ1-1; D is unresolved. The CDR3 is CASMVGSGTEAFF. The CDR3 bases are TGCGCCAGCATGGTGGGTTCGGGGACTGAAGCTTTCTTT. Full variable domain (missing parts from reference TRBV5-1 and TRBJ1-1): KAGVTQTPRYLIKTRGQQVTLSCSPISGHRSVSWYQQTPGQGLQFLFEYFSETQRNKGNFPGRFSGRQFSNSRSEMNVSTLELGDSALYLCASMVGSGTEAFFGQGTRLTVV.